The 11 T cell receptor beta chains given below trace back to one sample, sequenced in a study of blood T cell repertoires in COVID-19. TCRdb's table, derived via immunoSEQ multiplex PCR, lists solely in-frame clones and lacks some. The sample lists 150,000 to 200,000 clones; around 80% were seen once. The sequenced material came from peripheral blood. Receptors originate from a woman in her sixties or seventies with COVID-19, enrolled during active disease.

The rearrangement uses TRBV5-1 and TRBJ1-1; D gene uncertain. The CDR3 totals 14 residues. Trimming left V 4 bases short and J 3 bases short, with 13 bases between. The germline V gene encodes CDR1 SGHRS and CDR2 YFSETQ. CDR3 in amino acids: CASSRLKADTEAFF. The CDR3 nucleotides are TGCGCCAGCAGCCGGCTCAAGGCGGACACTGAAGCTTTCTTT.

The chain carries TRBV9 and TRBJ2-7, with TRBD1 matching over 9 bases. V trimming: 8 bases; J trimming: 6 bases; junction bases outside the gene matches: 9. Germline CDR1 reads SGDLS; CDR2 reads YYNGEE. CDR3 size: 13 residues. The CDR3 nucleotides read TGTGCCAGAGGGAGGGGACAGGGATCCGAGCAGTACGTC. Translation: CARGRGQGSEQYV.

The chain uses TRBV28 and TRBJ2-7; D is perhaps TRBD1 (6 bases). CDR3 length equals 14 residues. Germline CDR1 is MDHEN and CDR2 is SYDVKM. The V gene lost 6 bases and the J gene lost 1 base, with 13 bases spanning the gap. In DNA, the CDR3 is TGTGCCAGCAGCCGCGACAGGCTTTCCTACGAGCAGTACTTC. This translates into CASSRDRLSYEQYF.

Only a few counts were recorded for this clone. The chain combines TRBV28 with TRBJ1-6; TRBD1 aligns across 8 bases. V gave up 4 bases and J gave up 8 bases; unmatched junction bases: 4. From germline, CDR1 is MDHEN and CDR2 SYDVKM. This CDR3 comprises 14 residues. The CDR3 DNA sequence: TGTGCCAGCAGTTCTGGACAGGGAGATTCACCCCTCCACTTT. It yields the protein CASSSGQGDSPLHF.

The rearrangement joins TRBV2 to TRBJ2-1; 11 bases are shared with TRBD2. The length of the CDR3 is 15 residues. Per germline, CDR1 SNHLY and CDR2 FYNNEI. V lost 8 bases and J lost 6; bases outside the gene matches: 9. The CDR3 DNA reads as TGTGCCAGCGGCAGACAGGGGACTAGCGGCAATGAGCAGTTCTTC. Protein product: CASGRQGTSGNEQFF.

This chain joins TRBV24-1 and TRBJ1-2; D is unresolved. This CDR3 has 14 amino acids. Between the trimmed V and J ends, which lost 3 bases and 4 bases, there was a span of 11 bases. The germline V gene encodes CDR1 KGHDR and CDR2 SFDVKD. The CDR3 DNA sequence: TGTGCCACCAGTGATCCGATGGTGCGCTATGGCTACACCTTC. The encoded protein is CATSDPMVRYGYTF.

The V gene is TRBV28, the J gene TRBJ1-6; 9 bases are a match to TRBD1. The ends lost 1 base at V and 1 base at J; junction bases unmatched: 2. Germline V gives CDR1 MDHEN, CDR2 SYDVKM. The CDR3 is 17 amino acids. The CDR3 nucleotides are TGTGCCAGCAGTTTATCGGGACAGGGTTCCTATAATTCACCCCTCCACTTT. Translation gives CASSLSGQGSYNSPLHF.

This clone was seen only once. V and J are TRBV19 and TRBJ2-6; D perhaps matches TRBD1 (5 bases). This CDR3 is 17 amino acids long. Germline CDR1 LNHDA, CDR2 SQIVND (reference sequence). V lost 0 bases, J lost 0 bases, and 9 bases lay in between. CDR3 bases: TGTGCCAGTAGTATAGATCTCAGGGCCTCTGGGGCCAACGTCCTGACTTTC. It translates to CASSIDLRASGANVLTF.

This rearrangement joins TRBV2 to TRBJ2-3, with TRBD1 identical over 9 bases. Germline values: CDR1 SNHLY, CDR2 FYNNEI. V was pared by 5 bases and J by 4 bases, with 4 bases of the junction left unmatched. This CDR3 comprises 14 residues. DNA of the CDR3: TGTGCCAGCAGTTCACAGGGGGCCGCAGATACGCAGTATTTT. It is translated as CASSSQGAADTQYF.

This clone was seen more than once but under ten times. The V and J genes are TRBV6-5 and TRBJ1-3; D might be TRBD1 (6 bases). V lost 6 bases, J lost 0 bases, and 12 bases lay in between. The CDR3 totals 15 residues. Germline loops: CDR1 MNHEY, CDR2 SVGAGI. The CDR3 bases are TGTGCCAGCAGCGAGGACAGTTACTCTGGAAACACCATATATTTT. As protein: CASSEDSYSGNTIYF.

The chain recombines TRBV30 with TRBJ1-4; D is ambiguous. Trimming cost V 2 bases and J 3 bases, with 7 bases left between them. From germline, CDR1 is GTSNPN and CDR2 SVGIG (reference sequence). The CDR3 is 13 residues long. CDR3 amino acids: CAWSRSSNEKLFF. Written as DNA, the CDR3 is TGTGCCTGGAGTCGGTCGTCTAATGAAAAACTGTTTTTT. The whole variable domain, filled in from reference TRBV30 and TRBJ1-4, reads SQTIHQWPATLVQPVGSPLSLECTVEGTSNPNLYWYRQAAGRGLQLLFYSVGIGQISSEVPQNLSASRPQDRQFILSSKKLLLSDSGFYLCAWSRSSNEKLFFGSGTQLSVL.